The rows below give T cell receptor beta chains drawn from one sample of a study of CD8 T cells in ankylosing spondylitis. Each CDR3 protein gets one entry after TCRdb re-called the 5' RACE reads with MiXCR. The data contain 470,000 or so distinct CDR3 sequences, roughly 26% of them singletons. The specimen sequenced was blood, either unsorted or a sorted T cell fraction (not recorded which). The source is a male donor with ankylosing spondylitis. The CDR3 runs from the conserved cysteine through the conserved F or W. The order of the fields is clone size, D gene, V gene, J gene, CDR3 DNA, CDR3 protein. A D gene is named only where the DNA matches it firmly. Clone sizes are given selectively: once, few, many, or a class where the clone is expanded.

-,TRBD2,TRBV18,TRBJ2-4,TGTGCCAGCTCACCAAGCGGGAGGATCCTGAATCTAGCCAAAAACATTCAGTACTTC,CASSPSGRILNLAKNIQYF
many,TRBD2,TRBV7-2,TRBJ2-5,TGTGCCAGCAGCTCCTTTAGCGGGAGCTTCCAAGAGACCCAGTACTTC,CASSSFSGSFQETQYF
few,-,TRBV20-1,TRBJ1-4,TGCAGTGCTAGCCCCACTAATGAAAAACTGTTTTTT,CSASPTNEKLFF
-,-,TRBV18,TRBJ2-1,TGTGCCAGCTCACCACGGGTAAGGGGAGGCTACTACAATGAGCAGTTCTTC,CASSPRVRGGYYNEQFF
-,-,TRBV18,TRBJ1-1,TGTGCCAGCTCACCGGGCCAGACTATGAACACTGAAGCTTTCTTT,CASSPGQTMNTEAFF
-,TRBD2,TRBV10-3,TRBJ2-5,TGTGCCATCAGTGAGTCTTGGACTAGCGCGGAGACCCAGTACTTC,CAISESWTSAETQYF
-,-,TRBV18,TRBJ1-1,TGTGCCAGCTCAGGGAGGAACACTGAAGCTTTCTTT,CASSGRNTEAFF
-,-,TRBV20-1,TRBJ1-1,TGCAGTGCTAGCCCCGGACAGTACAACACTGAAGCTTTCTTT,CSASPGQYNTEAFF
many,-,TRBV5-1,TRBJ2-5,TGCGCCAGCAGCTTGGACCGGGAGACCCAGTACTTC,CASSLDRETQYF
many,-,TRBV20-1,TRBJ2-1,TGCAGTGCTATAGAGTCCAATGAGCAGTTCTTC,CSAIESNEQFF
few,TRBD2,TRBV5-1,TRBJ2-3,TGCGCCAGCAGCTCAGGACTAGCGGGACCCGCAGATACGCAGTATTTT,CASSSGLAGPADTQYF
few,TRBD2,TRBV2,TRBJ2-2,TGTGCCAGCAACAGCGGGAGTAGGGGCACCGGGGAGCTGTTTTTT,CASNSGSRGTGELFF
-,-,TRBV27,TRBJ1-6,TGTGCCAGCAGTTTATCGGGGGCCCGTTCACCCCTCCACTTT,CASSLSGARSPLHF
-,TRBD1,TRBV20-1,TRBJ1-5,TGCAGTGCTATCCTGGGACAGGGGAATCAGCCCCAGCATTTT,CSAILGQGNQPQHF
few,-,TRBV3-1,TRBJ2-3,TGTGCCAGCAGCTCAAGGGGTTTGGCTACGCAGTATTTT,CASSSRGLATQYF
few,-,TRBV9,TRBJ2-3,TGTGCCAGCAGCGTTTCCATTAGCACAGATACGCAGTATTTT,CASSVSISTDTQYF
many,TRBD1,TRBV3-1,TRBJ1-2,TGTGCCAGCAGCCTCCGGGACAGGGGGGAATATAACTATGGCTACACCTTC,CASSLRDRGEYNYGYTF
-,TRBD2,TRBV5-1,TRBJ2-5,TGCGCCAGCAGCCAGACTAGCGGGAAAGAGACCCAGTACTTC,CASSQTSGKETQYF
-,TRBD1,TRBV19,TRBJ2-5,TGTGCCAGTACCCCGGACAGGGGAGAGACCCAGTACTTC,CASTPDRGETQYF
-,TRBD1,TRBV24-1,TRBJ2-5,TGTGCCACCAGTGATGCGACAGGGGCCCACGAGACCCAGTACTTC,CATSDATGAHETQYF
-,-,TRBV7-2,TRBJ2-3,TGTGCCAGCAGCTTAGTTGGCGGCTGGAACACAGATACGCAGTATTTT,CASSLVGGWNTDTQYF
-,-,TRBV7-8,TRBJ2-3,TGTGCCAGCAGCTTAGTAGGGGGGTCTCCAGATACGCAGTATTTT,CASSLVGGSPDTQYF
few,-,TRBV29-1,TRBJ2-2,TGCAGCGTAGGACAGTGGGCTACTGACACCGGGGAGCTGTTTTTT,CSVGQWATDTGELFF
-,-,TRBV30,TRBJ2-7,TGTGCCTGGAGTGCGGGACCATACGAGCAGTACTTC,CAWSAGPYEQYF
-,-,TRBV5-1,TRBJ2-3,TGCGCCAGCAGCTTGGGCGCCGGAGGGAATACGCAGTATTTT,CASSLGAGGNTQYF
few,TRBD2,TRBV20-1,TRBJ2-3,TGCAGTGCTAGTATCTTGGCGGGAGGGCCAAATACGCAGTATTTT,CSASILAGGPNTQYF
few,TRBD1,TRBV10-2,TRBJ2-1,TGCGCCAGCAGTGAGTACTTCGCCCAGGGGGCGGAGCAGTTCTTC,CASSEYFAQGAEQFF
many,-,TRBV20-1,TRBJ2-1,TGCAGTGTCACCCCCGGGACCACCCGTAATGAGCAGTTCTTC,CSVTPGTTRNEQFF
few,-,TRBV12-3/TRBV12-4,TRBJ1-3,TGTGCCAGCAGTTTATCTGGGGTGGACACCATATATTTT,CASSLSGVDTIYF
-,-,TRBV2,TRBJ2-1,TGTGCCAGCAGTCCGGGCCCCCACTACTACAATGAGCAGTTCTTC,CASSPGPHYYNEQFF
few,TRBD1,TRBV7-2,TRBJ1-2,TGTGCCAGCAGCATTCAGGGGGGGACTGATGGCTATGGCTACACCTTC,CASSIQGGTDGYGYTF
-,-,TRBV18,TRBJ2-1,TGTGCCAGCTCACCCGATTCTGACTACAATGAGCAGTTCTTC,CASSPDSDYNEQFF
-,-,TRBV12-3/TRBV12-4,TRBJ2-5,TGTGCCAGCAGTCCCCCTTACGCCAGGGGAGGGGAGACCCAGTACTTC,CASSPPYARGGETQYF
many,TRBD2,TRBV11-2,TRBJ2-1,TGTGCCAGCAGCTTGGGGGGGGGAACACTCGGCAATGAGCAGTTCTTC,CASSLGGGTLGNEQFF
-,-,TRBV14,TRBJ2-3,TGTGCCAGCAGCCAAGATCTCAGGGATACGCAGTATTTT,CASSQDLRDTQYF
-,-,TRBV10-3,TRBJ2-3,TGTGCCATCAGAGACTGGCCAGCTAGCACAGATACGCAGTATTTT,CAIRDWPASTDTQYF
-,-,TRBV2,TRBJ1-2,TGTGCCAGCAGTGAAGGGACAGTTTATACCTTC,CASSEGTVYTF
few,TRBD1,TRBV7-9,TRBJ2-3,TGTGCCAGCAGCGGCCGGGACAGCTCCGGAGATACGCAGTATTTT,CASSGRDSSGDTQYF
-,-,TRBV19,TRBJ1-5,TGTGCCAGTAGTCCCTTAGATCAGCCCCAGCATTTT,CASSPLDQPQHF
-,TRBD1,TRBV5-1,TRBJ1-1,TGCGCCAGCAGCAACCGGGACAGGGAATGGTACACTGAAGCTTTCTTT,CASSNRDREWYTEAFF
few,-,TRBV5-1,TRBJ2-5,TGCGCCAGCAGCTCGCAGGGAATCGATGAGACCCAGTACTTC,CASSSQGIDETQYF
-,-,TRBV5-1,TRBJ2-1,TGCGCCAGCAGCCCCTGGAGGGGGGACCCTAGGACTTACAATGAGCAGTTCTTC,CASSPWRGDPRTYNEQFF
-,TRBD2,TRBV9,TRBJ2-1,TGTGCCAGCAGCAAGGGACTAGCGTTAGGTGTTTCGGAGCAGTTCTTC,CASSKGLALGVSEQFF
-,-,TRBV2,TRBJ1-6,TGTGCCAGCAGTGCCGGGCATCGGGAGTCACCCCTCCACTTT,CASSAGHRESPLHF
once,-,TRBV5-1,TRBJ1-2,TGCGCCAGCAGCATAGAACACCCTAACTATGGCTACACCTTC,CASSIEHPNYGYTF
-,-,TRBV4-1,TRBJ1-2,TGCGCCAGCAGCCGTACCCCCGCGTCGGACGGATCTAACTATGGCTACACCTTC,CASSRTPASDGSNYGYTF
-,-,TRBV7-2,TRBJ2-2,TGTGCCAGCAGCTTAGGGGGGCGGCGCACCGGGGAGCTGTTTTTT,CASSLGGRRTGELFF
few,-,TRBV25-1,TRBJ1-3,TGTGCCAGCACCAGTGCTGGAAACACCATATATTTT,CASTSAGNTIYF
-,-,TRBV29-1,TRBJ1-3,TGCAGCGTTGGATTCACCGGTCGGGGAAACACCATATATTTT,CSVGFTGRGNTIYF
-,-,TRBV19,TRBJ2-6,TGTGCCAGTAGTATGCAGTCTCGGGGGCCCGGGGCCAACGTCCTGACTTTC,CASSMQSRGPGANVLTF
few,TRBD1,TRBV11-2,TRBJ2-7,TGTGCCAGCAGCCCAAGACAGGGGCCCTCGGGCGAGCAGTACTTC,CASSPRQGPSGEQYF
-,-,TRBV15,TRBJ1-2,TGTGCCACCAGCTCCCACCGCACAGCCGTGCAGGGCTACACCTTC,CATSSHRTAVQGYTF
few,-,TRBV7-2,TRBJ2-3,TGTGCCAGCAGCTTAGGTCCGGAATCTAGCACAGATACGCAGTATTTT,CASSLGPESSTDTQYF
-,-,TRBV5-5,TRBJ1-2,TGTGCCAGCAGTATCTACAGGGCTAGAGGAGCTGGTGGCTACACCTTC,CASSIYRARGAGGYTF